This T cell receptor beta chain was sequenced in a study of cytomegalovirus exposure and HLA in healthy donors. Study at large: Of all 400 or so donors who were genotyped, about 80% belonged to the Caucasian-associated ancestry cluster. Study-wide points: According to the study, roughly 160 TCR beta chains were cytomegalovirus-associated. Presence/absence results assume similar sequencing depth per donor, which may not hold.

There are 18 residues in the CDR3. Germline CDR1 SGHTA, CDR2 FQGNSA. The V and J ends lost 4 bases and 0 bases, in that order; junction bases with no gene match: 8. With 60 Vbeta and 13 Jbeta primers, the PCR was carried out. The table came from immunoSEQ multiplex PCR; TCRdb's copy has only in-frame clones and leaves some out. The table has around 200,000 clones, 65% to 90% seen once. As regards this clone: The antigen remains undetermined.

The chain carries TRBV7-2 and TRBJ2-6; 8 bases agree with TRBD1. Source material: PBMCs. This TCR was sampled from a girl under 10 years old in good health and CMV-seropositive. CDR3 DNA sequence: TGTGCCAGCAGCTGGACCGGGACAGGACCCTCTGGGGCCAACGTCCTGACTTTC. This translates into CASSWTGTGPSGANVLTF.